The clone carrying this T cell receptor (beta chain) was seen a few times. The sample belongs to a study of shared clonotypes between healthy human individuals. Germline V gene data show CDR1 as SGHAT and CDR2 as FQNNGV. V lost 8 bases and J lost 4, with 9 bases in between. This CDR3 region has 12 residues. For genomic DNA, unsorted samples relied on approximately 81 million PBMCs. Unsorted PBMC replicate PCRs drew on 300 ng DNA, representing about 30,000 T cell genomes. Assay used: immunoSEQ multiplex PCR; TCRdb lists only in-frame clones, some missing. The sample shows about 460,000 clones, roughly 80% of them seen only once.

The TCR was taken from a woman in her thirties or forties in good health. Some clones in this sample may be carry-over from other donors' samples. The sequencing sample was made of PBMCs. The V gene is TRBV11-2, the J gene TRBJ1-5; D remains unclear. In nucleotides, the CDR3 is TGTGCCAGCGCAGAGACAAATCAGCCCCAGCATTTT. This translates into CASAETNQPQHF.